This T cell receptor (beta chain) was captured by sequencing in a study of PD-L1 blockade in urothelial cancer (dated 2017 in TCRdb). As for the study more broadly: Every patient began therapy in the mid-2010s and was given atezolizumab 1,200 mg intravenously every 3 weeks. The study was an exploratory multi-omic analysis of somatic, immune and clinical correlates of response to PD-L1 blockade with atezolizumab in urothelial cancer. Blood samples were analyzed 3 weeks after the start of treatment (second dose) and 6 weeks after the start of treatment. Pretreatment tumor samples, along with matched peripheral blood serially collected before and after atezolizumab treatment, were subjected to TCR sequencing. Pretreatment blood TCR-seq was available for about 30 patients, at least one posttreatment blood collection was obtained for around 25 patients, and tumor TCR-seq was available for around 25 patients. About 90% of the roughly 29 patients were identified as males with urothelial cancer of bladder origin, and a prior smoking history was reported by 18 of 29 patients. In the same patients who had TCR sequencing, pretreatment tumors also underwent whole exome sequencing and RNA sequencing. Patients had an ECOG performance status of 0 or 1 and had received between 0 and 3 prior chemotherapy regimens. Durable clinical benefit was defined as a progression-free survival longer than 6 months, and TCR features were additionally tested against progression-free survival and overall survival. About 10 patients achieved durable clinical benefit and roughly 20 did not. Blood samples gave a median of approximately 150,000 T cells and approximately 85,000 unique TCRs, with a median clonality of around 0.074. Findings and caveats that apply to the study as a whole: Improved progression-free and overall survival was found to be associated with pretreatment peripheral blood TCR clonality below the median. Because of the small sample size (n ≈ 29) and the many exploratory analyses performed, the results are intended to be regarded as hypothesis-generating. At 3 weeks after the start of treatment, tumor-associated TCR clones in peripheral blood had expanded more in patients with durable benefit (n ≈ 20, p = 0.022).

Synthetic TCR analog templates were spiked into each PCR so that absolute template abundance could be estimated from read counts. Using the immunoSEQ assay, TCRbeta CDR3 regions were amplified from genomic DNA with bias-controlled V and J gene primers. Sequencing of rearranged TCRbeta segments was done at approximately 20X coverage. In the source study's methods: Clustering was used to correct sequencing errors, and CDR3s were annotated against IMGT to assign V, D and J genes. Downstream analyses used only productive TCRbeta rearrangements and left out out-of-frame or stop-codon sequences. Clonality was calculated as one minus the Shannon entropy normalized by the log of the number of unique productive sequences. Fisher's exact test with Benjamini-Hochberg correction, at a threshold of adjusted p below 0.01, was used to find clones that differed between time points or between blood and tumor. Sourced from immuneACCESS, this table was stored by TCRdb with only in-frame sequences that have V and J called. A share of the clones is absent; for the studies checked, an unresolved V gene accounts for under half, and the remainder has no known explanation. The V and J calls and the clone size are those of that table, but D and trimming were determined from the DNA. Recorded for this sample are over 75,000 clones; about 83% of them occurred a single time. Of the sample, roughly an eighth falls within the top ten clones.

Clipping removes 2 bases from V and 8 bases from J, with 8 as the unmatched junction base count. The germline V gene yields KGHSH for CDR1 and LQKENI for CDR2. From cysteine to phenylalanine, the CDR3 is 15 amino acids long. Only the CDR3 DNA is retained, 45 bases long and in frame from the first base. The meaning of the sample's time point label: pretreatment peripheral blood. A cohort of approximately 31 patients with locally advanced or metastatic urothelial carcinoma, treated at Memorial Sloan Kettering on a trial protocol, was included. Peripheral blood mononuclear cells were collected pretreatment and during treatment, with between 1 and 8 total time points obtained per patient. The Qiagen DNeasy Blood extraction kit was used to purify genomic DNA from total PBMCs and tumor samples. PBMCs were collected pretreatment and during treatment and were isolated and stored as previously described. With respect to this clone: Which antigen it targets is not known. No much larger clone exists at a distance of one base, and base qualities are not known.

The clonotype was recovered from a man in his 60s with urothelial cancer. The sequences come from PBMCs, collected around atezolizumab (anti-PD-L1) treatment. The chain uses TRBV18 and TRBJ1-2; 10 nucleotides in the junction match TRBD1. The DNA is TGTGCCAGCTCACCAGCGAGACAGGGGGCTCGGGGCTACACCTTC. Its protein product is CASSPARQGARGYTF.